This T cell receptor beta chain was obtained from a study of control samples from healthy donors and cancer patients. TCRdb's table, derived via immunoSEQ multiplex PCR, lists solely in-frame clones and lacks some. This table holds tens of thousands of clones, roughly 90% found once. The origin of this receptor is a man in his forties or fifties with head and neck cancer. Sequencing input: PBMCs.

CDR3 coding DNA: TGTGCCAGCAGCTTAGCCAGCCAAGAGACCCAGTACTTC. As protein: CASSLASQETQYF. The genes are TRBV7-7 and TRBJ2-5, with no clear D. Trimming cost V 0 bases and J 1 base, with 3 bases left between them. This CDR3 is built from 13 residues. Germline V gene sequence: CDR1 SSHAT, CDR2 FNYEAQ (reference sequence).